A selection of T cell receptor beta chains follows, all from one sample in a study of vaccination effects on CD4 cells after COVID-19. What these receptors recognize is not known. Libraries were prepared by immunoSEQ multiplex PCR; TCRdb keeps only in-frame clonotypes and omits some of them. The repertoire includes 20,000 to 25,000 clones, 73% of them detected once, and approximately 5% sits in the top ten. The starting material was CD4+ T cells from PBMCs cultured with SARS-CoV-2 spike peptides, obtained before COVID-19 vaccination. The receptors originated from a human donor who received a COVID-19 vaccine. CDR3s leave out the opening cysteine and the closing phenylalanine or tryptophan. Size is omitted from some rows. Given values are once, few, many or a class for expanded clones.

>TRBV27|15|-
ASSPYGGGRGPYEQY
>TRBV4-1|18|-
ASSQVEIGEIAYSNQPQH
>TRBV11-2|14|-
ASSPRTSGRHNEQF
>TRBV19|10|-
ASKFGIYGYT
>TRBV7-8|15|-
ASSLAGGRGMDTEAF
>TRBV30|11|few
ARQQLTNYGYT
>TRBV28|9|-
ASRTDYGYT
>TRBV7-6|15|few
ASSLPGQVGADYGYT
>TRBV9|11|-
ASSVQHEETQY
>TRBV12-3/TRBV12-4|11|-
ASSSTGNQPQH
>TRBV6-5|14|-
ASSFRTGPYYNEQF
>TRBV3-1/TRBV3-2|15|once
ASSQDVRTEATGELF
>TRBV4-2|15|-
ASSQGPLAGSYNEQF
>TRBV7-9|11|-
ASSLAGSNEQF
>TRBV6-5|13|-
ASRALAGGGGELF
>TRBV2|13|-
ASSGRSGSTDTQY
>TRBV6-5|12|-
ASRRVGGRYGYT
>TRBV19|11|-
ASSDRASQPQH
>TRBV29-1|10|few
SVVDSNYGYT
>TRBV10-1|12|-
ASSEGGGIDEQF
>TRBV10-2|12|-
ASSGNVGNTEAF
>TRBV18|11|-
ASSSPQAETQY
>TRBV5-1|14|few
ASSLNGATRNEKLF
>TRBV27|16|few
ASTPQRLAGGGTDTQY
>TRBV18|13|-
ATQKDRNRGNTIY
>TRBV7-2|9|-
ASSLSYEQY
>TRBV18|13|once
ASSPQGGPTDTQY
>TRBV10-3|11|-
AITAGRQSPLH
>TRBV4-1|13|-
ASSQSGTQSDTQY
>TRBV18|12|-
ASSLTGSNSPLH
>TRBV7-6|12|-
ASSFLSVSTEAF
>TRBV19|13|-
ASRTTFSSYNEQF
>TRBV6-5|13|-
ASRLQGAGSYGYT
>TRBV3-1/TRBV3-2|14|-
ASSQVPQGIATEAF
>TRBV2|13|-
ATREGRVGKTEAF
>TRBV5-1|12|-
ASREGASYNEQF
>TRBV10-3|12|-
AIRGQANTGELF
>TRBV6-6|15|-
ASSRDAGGTYTGELF
>TRBV12-5|14|-
ASGGGGPDSNQPQH
>TRBV12-5|13|-
ASGLVQAGPYEQY
>TRBV11-2|12|once
ASSYDVGTDTQY
>TRBV5-1|13|-
ASSDSMSTLYEQY
>TRBV7-6|12|-
ASSSQGPGNTIY
>TRBV7-9|12|few
ASSFGQGGDTQY
>TRBV12-3/TRBV12-4|11|-
ASSLSVYQPQH
>TRBV4-1|14|-
ASSQREFPGWHGYT
>TRBV7-2|16|-
ASSLGDYSVVSTDTQY
>TRBV7-8|12|few
ASHAGRSNQPQH
>TRBV14|11|-
ASKTSGSSEQF
>TRBV19|15|-
ASKRGGLAGDRYEQY